A single sample is the source of the 31 T cell receptor beta chains below, sequenced in a study of tumor-infiltrating lymphocytes in localized non-small cell lung cancer. Produced via immunoSEQ multiplex PCR; TCRdb's table is partial and in-frame only. Counted here are some 17,000 clones, 80% occurring once; the ten biggest clones make up 10%. The sample was uninvolved lung tissue not adjacent to the tumor. Source of these receptors: a human donor with non-small cell lung cancer.

The V gene is TRBV27, the J gene TRBJ1-2, with D perhaps matching TRBD1 (5 bases). The germline CDR1 and CDR2 sequences are MNHEY and SMNVEV (reference sequence). Trimming cost V 3 bases and J 5 bases, with 16 bases left between them. The CDR3 is 15 residues long. CDR3 sequence (DNA): TGTGCCAGCAGTTTTCGGGGGGAAGGAGGATATGGCTACACCTTC. Residues: CASSFRGEGGYGYTF.

J is TRBJ2-2 and V is TRBV30; the D gene is possibly TRBD2 (5 bases). Trimming cost V 5 bases and J 1 base, with 20 bases left between them. The CDR3 runs to 17 residues. Looked up from germline, CDR1 is GTSNPN and CDR2 is SVGIG (reference sequence). CDR3 residues: CAWEGPSSRGNTGELFF. The CDR3 bases are TGTGCCTGGGAGGGTCCCTCGTCCCGGGGGAACACCGGGGAGCTGTTTTTT.

This chain joins TRBV29-1 and TRBJ1-1; D is uncertain. CDR1 and CDR2 from the germline V gene are SQVTM and ANQGSEA. V lost 0 bases and J lost 1, with 6 bases in between. This CDR3 is 13 amino acids long. Written as DNA, the CDR3 is TGCAGCGTTGAAGACCTTAGGAACACTGAAGCTTTCTTT. Protein: CSVEDLRNTEAFF.

The chain is built from TRBV11-2 and TRBJ1-1; D may be TRBD1 (5 bases). Trimming removed 5 bases at V and 3 bases at J, with 16 bases between. This CDR3 comprises 15 residues. Germline V gene data show CDR1 as SGHAT and CDR2 as FQNNGV. CDR3 loop: CASSLSLRGDTEAFF. The CDR3 DNA follows: TGTGCCAGCAGCCTATCACTAAGAGGGGACACTGAAGCTTTCTTT.

CDR3 DNA: TGCAGCGTACAAGGATATGATAGCTCCTACAATGAGCAGTTCTTC. Translation gives CSVQGYDSSYNEQFF. V usage is TRBV29-1 and J usage is TRBJ2-1; D is uncertain. There are 15 residues in the CDR3. Trimming removed 6 bases at V and 0 bases at J, with 15 bases between. Germline loops: CDR1 SQVTM, CDR2 ANQGSEA.

The rearrangement uses TRBV7-6 and TRBJ2-3, with D possibly being TRBD2 (5 bases). The CDR3 runs 15 residues. Trimming shortened V by 2 bases and J by 1 base, and 10 bases separated the two germline ends. The germline gives CDR1 SGHVS, CDR2 FNYEAQ. CDR3 sequence reads: CASSLFEEGTDTQYF. In nucleotides, the CDR3 is TGTGCCAGCAGCTTATTCGAGGAGGGCACAGATACGCAGTATTTT.

CDR3 in amino acids: CASSLGDRDRGEQFF. The CDR3 DNA reads as TGTGCCAGCAGCTTGGGGGACAGGGATCGTGGTGAGCAGTTCTTC. The V and J genes are TRBV5-6 and TRBJ2-1; 9 bases are shared with TRBD1. V lost 0 bases and J lost 9; bases outside the gene matches: 7. The CDR3 loop spans 15 amino acids. Germline CDR1 reads SGHDT; CDR2 reads YYEEEE.

The gene calls are TRBV27 and TRBJ2-2, with TRBD1 matching 8 bases. The germline V gene encodes CDR1 MNHEY and CDR2 SMNVEV (reference sequence). V was pared by 7 bases and J by 6 bases, with 7 bases of the junction left unmatched. The CDR3 runs to 14 residues. The CDR3 is CASKLDRVAGELFF. The DNA for the CDR3 is TGTGCCAGCAAACTGGACAGGGTGGCCGGGGAGCTGTTTTTT.

This sequence joins TRBV19 and TRBJ1-2; unclear D gene. The CDR3 spans 13 residues. Germline CDR1 is LNHDA and CDR2 is SQIVND (reference sequence). V lost 3 bases and J 3 bases, leaving 8 bases between the germline ends. The DNA for the CDR3 is TGTGCCAGTAGTATGGGGTCGGACTATGGCTACACCTTC. Translation: CASSMGSDYGYTF.

The chain combines TRBV10-2 with TRBJ2-3; D ambiguous. V shed 4 bases and J shed 6 bases, with 11 bases lying between them. CDR3 length: 13 residues. In germline, CDR1 is WSHSY, CDR2 SAAADI. The CDR3 nucleotides read TGCGCCAGCAGTGCGGGCCGGGCGGATACGCAGTATTTT. Its protein product is CASSAGRADTQYF.

V and J are TRBV5-1 and TRBJ1-1; no definite D call. Trimming took off 4 bases at V and 11 bases at J, with 18 bases between the two ends. The germline gives CDR1 SGHRS, CDR2 YFSETQ. CDR3 size: 13 residues. The CDR3 here is CASSPPVGSGAFF. The CDR3 coding sequence is TGCGCCAGCAGCCCGCCTGTGGGATCGGGGGCTTTCTTT.

This sequence joins TRBV19 and TRBJ1-1, with D possibly TRBD1 on 6 matching bases. V gave up 4 bases and J gave up 1 base, with 16 bases separating them. CDR3 size: 16 residues. CDR1 and CDR2 (germline): LNHDA, SQIVND (reference sequence). In DNA, the CDR3 is TGTGCCAGTAGTACCCGCAGGGGACCTGAGAACACTGAAGCTTTCTTT. Residues: CASSTRRGPENTEAFF.

The rearrangement links TRBV19 to TRBJ1-4; D possibly corresponds to TRBD1 (6 bases). V gave up 3 bases and J gave up 7 bases, with 18 bases separating them. Germline V lookup: CDR1 LNHDA, CDR2 SQIVND (reference sequence). The CDR3 consists of 16 residues. CDR3 residues: CASSISAGADFEKLFF. Written as DNA, the CDR3 is TGTGCCAGTAGTATCTCGGCAGGGGCCGATTTTGAAAAACTGTTTTTT.

This clone has only one observation. The chain links TRBV18 to TRBJ2-3, with D possibly matching TRBD2 (5 bases). This CDR3 spans 15 amino acids. V was cut by 6 bases and J by 0 bases, with 13 bases left in between. Germline CDR1 reads KGHSH; CDR2 reads LQKENI. The CDR3 nucleotides read TGTGCCAGCTCCTCGACACGGGGTAGCACAGATACGCAGTATTTT. Protein: CASSSTRGSTDTQYF.

The genes are TRBV6-1 and TRBJ1-2, with 7 bases that match TRBD1. V lost 3 bases and J lost 4; bases outside the gene matches: 11. This CDR3 has 16 amino acids. Germline CDR1 reads MNHNS; CDR2 reads SASEGT. In nucleotides, the CDR3 is TGTGCCAGCAGTGATAGACAGGGAACGTATGTCTATGGCTACACCTTC. This codes for CASSDRQGTYVYGYTF.

The rearrangement links TRBV6-1 to TRBJ1-3; D gene uncertain. This CDR3 has 13 residues. The germline V and J ends were trimmed by 6 bases and 3 bases, with 9 bases remaining between them. The germline V gene encodes CDR1 MNHNS and CDR2 SASEGT. CDR3 coding DNA: TGTGCCAGCAGAGGATCCAGTGGAAACACCATATATTTT. As protein: CASRGSSGNTIYF.

V usage is TRBV4-1 and J usage is TRBJ1-4; no definite D call. There are 13 residues in the CDR3. Trimming stripped 1 base from V and 6 bases from J, with 6 bases between. Per the germline V gene, CDR1 is MGHRA and CDR2 is YSYEKL. The CDR3 spells CASSQVGDEKLFF. The CDR3 bases are TGCGCCAGCAGCCAAGTTGGGGATGAAAAACTGTTTTTT.

The gene calls are TRBV29-1 and TRBJ1-2; 9 bases are shared with TRBD1. V was pared by 3 bases and J by 6 bases, with 8 bases of the junction left unmatched. Germline CDR1 and CDR2: SQVTM and ANQGSEA. This CDR3 is built from 14 residues. Written as DNA, the CDR3 is TGCAGCGTTGACTTCCCGGGACAGGGAGATGGCTACACCTTC. It is translated as CSVDFPGQGDGYTF. The full variable domain, completed using reference TRBV29-1 and TRBJ1-2, is SAVISQKPSRDICQRGTSLTIQCQVDSQVTMMFWYRQQPGQSLTLIATANQGSEATYESGFVIDKFPISRPNLTFSTLTVSNMSPEDSSIYLCSVDFPGQGDGYTFGSGTRLTVV.

The chain has TRBV6-6 and TRBJ2-7, with TRBD2 matching 7 bases. This CDR3 region has 16 residues. The germline gives CDR1 MNHNY, CDR2 SVGAGI (reference sequence). V dropped 7 bases and J dropped 5; count of bases not matched to a gene: 17. CDR3 protein: CASNYGGGRYYDEQYF. CDR3 bases: TGTGCCAGCAACTACGGAGGCGGGAGATATTACGACGAGCAGTACTTC.

This rearrangement joins TRBV7-6 to TRBJ1-1; D possibly corresponds to TRBD1 (5 bases). V gave up 1 base and J gave up 3 bases, with 18 bases separating them. The CDR3 is 17 residues long. Germline values: CDR1 SGHVS, CDR2 FNYEAQ. The CDR3 region has the DNA TGTGCCAGCAGCTTAGGACCCAGTACGGGGGTTTACACTGAAGCTTTCTTT. This sequence encodes CASSLGPSTGVYTEAFF.

Note on this clone: The junction does not match germline at one end; this may be a read error. The J gene is TRBJ2-1, the V gene TRBV9; D might be TRBD1 or TRBD2, each matching 5 bases. The CDR3 contains 15 residues. The V gene's germline CDR1 is SGDLS and CDR2 YYNGEE. CDR3: CASSVGGTSNNEQFF. CDR3 nucleotides: TGTGCCAGCAGCGTAGGGGGGACCTCCAACAATGAGCAGTTCTTC.

This rearrangement joins TRBV5-4 to TRBJ1-1; 8 bases are a match to TRBD1. V lost 4 bases and J lost 1; bases outside the gene matches: 9. Germline V CDR1 and CDR2: SGHNT, YYREEE (reference sequence). The CDR3 is 16 amino acids. In DNA form, the CDR3 reads TGTGCCAGCAGCCCCGCGGGGGACAGGAGGAACACTGAAGCTTTCTTT. Protein product: CASSPAGDRRNTEAFF.

The J gene is TRBJ1-5, the V gene TRBV4-2, with D unresolved. The V end lost 0 bases, the J end lost 5 bases, and 5 bases lay between the germline ends. Germline V lookup: CDR1 LGHNA, CDR2 YNFKEQ. The CDR3 consists of 13 residues. The CDR3, as DNA: TGTGCCAGCAGCCAAGATCGGTATCAGCCCCAGCATTTT. Translating gives CASSQDRYQPQHF.

Sample share makes this clone large. V and J are TRBV30 and TRBJ2-1; tentative D call: TRBD2 (5 bases). The V gene's germline CDR1 is GTSNPN and CDR2 SVGIG (reference sequence). This CDR3 is 15 amino acids long. Trimming removed 2 bases at V and 8 bases at J, with 19 bases between. Here the CDR3 reads CAWSTRAPKMYEQFF. CDR3 DNA sequence: TGTGCCTGGAGTACGAGGGCTCCAAAAATGTATGAGCAGTTCTTC.

The chain carries TRBV2 and TRBJ2-1; TRBD1 might be the D (6 bases). Germline CDR1 is SNHLY and CDR2 is FYNNEI. The V end was cut by 6 bases, the J end by 1 base, with 13 bases between. The CDR3 runs 15 residues. The CDR3 nucleotides are TGTGCCAGCAGGTCCAGACAGGAGTCCTACAATGAGCAGTTCTTC. It encodes CASRSRQESYNEQFF.

The rearrangement links TRBV5-1 to TRBJ2-6; D ambiguous. The V and J ends lost 4 bases and 0 bases respectively, with 8 bases between them. The CDR3 is made up of 15 amino acids. CDR1 is SGHRS and CDR2 is YFSETQ in the germline V gene. CDR3 DNA: TGCGCCAGCAGCCCCTTGAACTCTGGGGCCAACGTCCTGACTTTC. Residues: CASSPLNSGANVLTF. The whole variable domain, remainder taken from reference TRBV5-1 and TRBJ2-6, is KAGVTQTPRYLIKTRGQQVTLSCSPISGHRSVSWYQQTPGQGLQFLFEYFSETQRNKGNFPGRFSGRQFSNSRSEMNVSTLELGDSALYLCASSPLNSGANVLTFGAGSRLTVL.

This chain connects TRBV6-5 to TRBJ1-6; 7 bases align to TRBD1. Trimming cost V 7 bases and J 8 bases; bases outside gene matches: 5. The CDR3 runs 13 residues. CDR1 MNHEY and CDR2 SVGAGI come from the germline V gene. CDR3 in amino acids: CASNRGADSPLHF. CDR3 coding DNA: TGTGCCAGCAACAGGGGAGCGGATTCACCCCTCCACTTT.

This chain joins TRBV6-6 and TRBJ2-3, with TRBD2 matching 7 bases. The germline gives CDR1 MNHNY, CDR2 SVGAGI (reference sequence). The CDR3 totals 13 residues. Losses at the gene ends were 6 bases for V and 6 bases for J; bases not matched to a gene: 6. The CDR3 sequence: CASSPTGGDTQYF. In nucleotides, the CDR3 is TGTGCCAGCAGCCCCACCGGGGGGGATACGCAGTATTTT.

The chain combines TRBV4-1 with TRBJ2-2; D not resolved. CDR3 size: 20 residues. CDR1 is MGHRA, CDR2 YSYEKL, per germline. The ends were cut back, 4 bases at V and 5 bases at J, with 29 bases in the middle. CDR3 in amino acids: CASSPYSSSASGVDTGELFF. Here the CDR3 DNA reads TGCGCCAGCAGCCCCTATTCAAGTTCGGCGTCCGGAGTAGATACCGGGGAGCTGTTTTTT.

The rearrangement uses TRBV7-6 and TRBJ2-1; D is undetermined. CDR3 size: 13 residues. V lost 2 bases and J 5 bases, leaving 7 bases between the germline ends. The germline gives CDR1 SGHVS, CDR2 FNYEAQ. The CDR3 loop reads CASSLFTNNEQFF. CDR3 nucleotide sequence: TGTGCCAGCAGCTTATTTACTAACAATGAGCAGTTCTTC.

The chain carries TRBV19 and TRBJ2-1, with TRBD2 matching over 9 bases. The CDR3 runs 16 residues. The ends lost 5 bases at V and 7 bases at J; junction bases unmatched: 12. In germline, CDR1 is LNHDA, CDR2 SQIVND (reference sequence). The CDR3 coding sequence is TGTGCCAGTAGTCCGCTGGATAGCGGGAGAGTAAATGAGCAGTTCTTC. Its protein is CASSPLDSGRVNEQFF.